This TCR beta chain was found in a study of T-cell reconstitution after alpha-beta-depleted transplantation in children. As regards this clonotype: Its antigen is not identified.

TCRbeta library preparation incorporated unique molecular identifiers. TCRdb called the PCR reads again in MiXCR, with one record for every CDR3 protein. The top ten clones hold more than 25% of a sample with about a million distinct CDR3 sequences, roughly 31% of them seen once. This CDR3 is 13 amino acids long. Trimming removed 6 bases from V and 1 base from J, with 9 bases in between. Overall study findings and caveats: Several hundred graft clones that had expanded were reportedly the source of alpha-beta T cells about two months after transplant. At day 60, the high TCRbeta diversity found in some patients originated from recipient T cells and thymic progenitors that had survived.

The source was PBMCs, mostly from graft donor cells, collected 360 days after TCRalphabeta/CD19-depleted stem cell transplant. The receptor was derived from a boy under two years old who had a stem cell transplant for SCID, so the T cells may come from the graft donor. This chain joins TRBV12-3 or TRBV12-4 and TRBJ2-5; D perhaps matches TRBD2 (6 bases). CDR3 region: CASRQGGQETQYF. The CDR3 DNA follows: TGTGCCAGCAGGCAGGGAGGCCAAGAGACCCAGTACTTC.